This T cell receptor beta chain appears in the sequencing data of a study of T-cell memory formation after mild COVID-19. Overall study context: Largely donor-specific TCR clusters were found. Study findings and constraints: A second wave expanding day 15 to 37 was CD4+-biased; contracting clones were balanced.

The 5'RACE method, run with constant-segment primers, produced TCR alpha and TCR beta cDNA libraries (carrying sample barcodes and UMIs). TCRdb re-analysed the 5' RACE reads in MiXCR, keeping a single row per CDR3 protein. The sample lists tens of thousands of distinct CDR3 sequences, 6.1% seen once, with around 0.84% in the top ten. This clonotype was found many times. Its antigen remains unidentified. At one boundary the junction diverges from the germline segment, which might be a read error. The CDR3 covers 14 residues. Germline V gene data show CDR1 as KGHSH and CDR2 as LQKENI. The J gene is TRBJ2-5, the V gene TRBV18, with D perhaps TRBD1 (5 bases). Sequencing was carried out using PBMCs or a T cell subset sorted from them (not recorded which). This TCR derives from an adult who had mild COVID-19 (a few samples of this study predate the infection). Cell type and time point are not known. CDR3 in amino acids: CASSPPDRQETQYF. CDR3 in DNA: TGTGCCAGCTCCCCACCTGACAGACAAGAGACCCAGTACTTC.